Listed below are T cell receptor beta chains from one sample, sequenced in a study of CD8 T cells in Susac syndrome. TCRdb ran MiXCR on the immunoSEQ multiplex PCR reads and lists one entry per CDR3 protein. The sample lists about 210,000 distinct CDR3 sequences; over 90% were seen once. The sequenced material came from CD4+ T cells from PBMCs. These receptor sequences come from a human donor with Susac syndrome. CDR3s include the opening cysteine and the closing phenylalanine or tryptophan. The order of the fields is CDR3 DNA, CDR3 protein, D gene, J gene, clone size, V gene. D genes are given only for firm matches. Only part of the rows carry a size: once, few, many, or a class if the clone is expanded.

TGTGCCAGCAGCTCCCCTAGGACAGGGAAAGAGACCCAGTACTTC | CASSSPRTGKETQYF | TRBD1 | TRBJ2-5 | NA | TRBV6-2/TRBV6-3
TGTGCCTGGAGTGACCTCGGTAGAGCTGGAAACACCATATATTTT | CAWSDLGRAGNTIYF | NA | TRBJ1-3 | NA | TRBV30
TGCGCCAGCAGCTTGGAGTCTAGGAGCTACGAGCAGTACTTC | CASSLESRSYEQYF | NA | TRBJ2-7 | NA | TRBV5-1
TGTGCCAGCAGCCTCCCCGGTGGGACCGAAAATGAAAAACTGTTTTTT | CASSLPGGTENEKLFF | NA | TRBJ1-4 | once | TRBV5-4
TGTGCCAGCAGTTCTGACAGGAACTATGGCTACACCTTC | CASSSDRNYGYTF | NA | TRBJ1-2 | few | TRBV28
TGTGCCAGCAGCGTAGCACAGGGGGCGTACTATGGCTACACCTTC | CASSVAQGAYYGYTF | TRBD1 | TRBJ1-2 | NA | TRBV9
TGCGCCAGCAGCCCCCGACAGGGCGGAGACACTGAAGCTTTCTTT | CASSPRQGGDTEAFF | TRBD1 | TRBJ1-1 | NA | TRBV5-1
TGTGCCAGCAGTTTATTGGGTACGCAGTATTTT | CASSLLGTQYF | NA | TRBJ2-3 | once | TRBV12-3/TRBV12-4
TGTGCCAGCAGCTTAACCACAGGGGGCGGGAATGAGCAGTTCTTC | CASSLTTGGGNEQFF | TRBD1 | TRBJ2-1 | NA | TRBV7-8
TGTGCCAGCAGCGTTATAGAGGGAGCGCTTACCGGGGAGCTGTTTTTT | CASSVIEGALTGELFF | NA | TRBJ2-2 | once | TRBV5-4
TGTGCCAGCAGTCCGAACCACAGGTCCGGGAATTATGGCTACACCTTC | CASSPNHRSGNYGYTF | NA | TRBJ1-2 | NA | TRBV28
TGTGCCACCAGTGATCTAGCGGGAACCCACAATGAGCAGTTCTTC | CATSDLAGTHNEQFF | TRBD2 | TRBJ2-1 | NA | TRBV24-1
TGTGCCAGCAGCTTAGGGACTAGCGAGCAGTACTTC | CASSLGTSEQYF | TRBD2 | TRBJ2-7 | NA | TRBV7-6
TGCAGTGCCACCCAGCAGGGGGCTTACGAGCAGTACTTC | CSATQQGAYEQYF | TRBD1 | TRBJ2-7 | NA | TRBV20-1
TGTGCCAGCAGAGGGGAGGGCAATCAGCCCCAGCATTTT | CASRGEGNQPQHF | NA | TRBJ1-5 | NA | TRBV2
TGCGCCAGCAGCCGGCTACGCGAGGACTATGGCTACACCTTC | CASSRLREDYGYTF | NA | TRBJ1-2 | NA | TRBV4-1
TGTGCCTGGGGGACAGGTTTCGGCTCTGGAAACACCATATATTTT | CAWGTGFGSGNTIYF | TRBD1 | TRBJ1-3 | NA | TRBV30
TGTGCCAGCAGCCCACAGGGGACGATGTATAATTCACCCCTCCACTTT | CASSPQGTMYNSPLHF | TRBD1 | TRBJ1-6 | NA | TRBV14
TGTGCCTGGAGGAAGCCCGTAAACTATGGCTACACCTTC | CAWRKPVNYGYTF | NA | TRBJ1-2 | NA | TRBV30
TGTGCCTGGAACAGACAGGGGAGTCATCAGCCCCAGCATTTT | CAWNRQGSHQPQHF | TRBD1 | TRBJ1-5 | NA | TRBV30
TGCAGTGCTAGAAGGACTCCGAGCGGGCCTAATGAAAAACTGTTTTTT | CSARRTPSGPNEKLFF | NA | TRBJ1-4 | NA | TRBV20-1
TGTGCCAGCAGCCCCCCTGACGCAGATACGCAGTATTTT | CASSPPDADTQYF | NA | TRBJ2-3 | NA | TRBV5-5
TGTGCCAGCAGTTACTCCCGAGTCCCAGATACGCAGTATTTT | CASSYSRVPDTQYF | NA | TRBJ2-3 | NA | TRBV6-5
TGTGCCAGCAGCTGGGACAGAATGAACACTGAAGCTTTCTTT | CASSWDRMNTEAFF | TRBD1 | TRBJ1-1 | NA | TRBV12-3/TRBV12-4
TGTGCCTGGACTCCTAAGAATCGGGACAGCTGGAACATTCAGTACTTC | CAWTPKNRDSWNIQYF | TRBD1 | TRBJ2-4 | NA | TRBV30
TGTGCCAGCAGTCTCAGGACTAGCGAAGATACGCAGTATTTT | CASSLRTSEDTQYF | TRBD2 | TRBJ2-3 | NA | TRBV27
TGTGCCAGCAGTTTGGGGGCGGGAACTGAAGCTTTCTTT | CASSLGAGTEAFF | NA | TRBJ1-1 | few | TRBV27
TGTGCCAGCAGCCAAGATTTCTTGGGGGGGAACATTCAGTACTTC | CASSQDFLGGNIQYF | TRBD2 | TRBJ2-4 | NA | TRBV4-2
TGTGCCAGCAGCCCGGGACAGGACCGTGGCTACACCTTC | CASSPGQDRGYTF | TRBD1 | TRBJ1-2 | NA | TRBV12-3/TRBV12-4
TGTGCCAGCAGCGCCCGGCAACCGGGGGCTGAAGCTTTCTTT | CASSARQPGAEAFF | NA | TRBJ1-1 | NA | TRBV7-6
TGTGCCTGGGAGAGGTTAAGGACTGAAGCTTTCTTT | CAWERLRTEAFF | NA | TRBJ1-1 | NA | TRBV30